The clone carrying this T cell receptor (beta chain) was counted ten times or more. The V and J ends lost 8 bases and 6 bases, in that order; junction bases with no gene match: 2. The CDR3 totals 11 residues. Germline V CDR1 and CDR2: MDHEN, SYDVKM. This record belongs to a study of neurological immune-mediated disorders. TCRdb redid the calling of the 5' RACE reads with MiXCR, one entry per CDR3 protein. The data hold about 24,000 distinct CDR3 sequences, with under 15% observed a single time. Sequencing used PBMCs. The chain employs TRBV28 and TRBJ2-3, with 7 bases aligning to TRBD2. This TCR was sampled from a woman in her thirties or forties with HTLV-1-associated myelopathy (HAM/TSP). CDR3 sequence reads: CASAGEDTQYF. CDR3 DNA: TGTGCCAGCGCGGGGGAGGATACGCAGTATTTT.